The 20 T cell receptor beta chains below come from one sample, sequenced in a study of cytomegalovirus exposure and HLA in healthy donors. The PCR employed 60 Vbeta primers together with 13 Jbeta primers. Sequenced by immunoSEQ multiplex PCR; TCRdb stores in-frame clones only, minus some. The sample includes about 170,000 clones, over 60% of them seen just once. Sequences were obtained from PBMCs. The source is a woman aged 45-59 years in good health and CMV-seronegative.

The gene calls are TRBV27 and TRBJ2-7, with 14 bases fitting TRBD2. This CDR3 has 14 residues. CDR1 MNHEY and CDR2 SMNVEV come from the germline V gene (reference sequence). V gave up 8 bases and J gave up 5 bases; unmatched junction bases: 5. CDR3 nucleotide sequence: TGTGCCAGCGCCTTGGGACTAGCGGGGGACGAGCAGTACTTC. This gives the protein CASALGLAGDEQYF.

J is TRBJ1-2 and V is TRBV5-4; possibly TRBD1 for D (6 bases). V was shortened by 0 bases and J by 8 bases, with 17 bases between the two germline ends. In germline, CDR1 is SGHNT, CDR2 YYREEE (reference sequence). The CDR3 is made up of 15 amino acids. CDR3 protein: CASSLAGGSARGYTF. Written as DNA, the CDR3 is TGTGCCAGCAGCTTGGCGGGGGGCTCCGCGCGAGGCTACACCTTC.

CDR3 loop: CASSLRDSSYEQYF. CDR3 sequence (DNA): TGTGCCAGCAGCCTCCGGGATAGTTCCTACGAGCAGTACTTC. V and J are TRBV9 and TRBJ2-7, with D possibly TRBD2 on 5 matching bases. V was cut by 4 bases and J by 1 base, with 12 bases left in between. Germline-derived CDR1 and CDR2 are SGDLS and YYNGEE. This CDR3 comprises 14 residues.

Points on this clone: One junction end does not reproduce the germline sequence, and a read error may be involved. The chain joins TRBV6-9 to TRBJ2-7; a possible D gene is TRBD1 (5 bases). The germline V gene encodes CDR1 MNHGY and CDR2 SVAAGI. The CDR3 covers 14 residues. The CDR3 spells CASRGKGPSYKQYF. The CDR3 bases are TGTGCCAGCAGAGGAAAGGGGCCGTCCTACAAGCAGTACTTC.

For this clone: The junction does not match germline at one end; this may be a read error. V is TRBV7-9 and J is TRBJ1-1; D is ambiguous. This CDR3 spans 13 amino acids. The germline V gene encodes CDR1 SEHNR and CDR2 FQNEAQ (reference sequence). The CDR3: CSSSPSTGTEAFF. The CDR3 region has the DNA TGTTCCAGCAGCCCTTCCACGGGAACTGAAGCTTTCTTT. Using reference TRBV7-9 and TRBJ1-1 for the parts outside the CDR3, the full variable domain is DTGVSQNPRHKITKRGQNVTFRCDPISEHNRLYWYRQTLGQGPEFLTYFQNEAQLEKSRLLSDRFSAERPKGSFSTLEIQRTEQGDSAMYLCSSSPSTGTEAFFGQGTRLTVV.

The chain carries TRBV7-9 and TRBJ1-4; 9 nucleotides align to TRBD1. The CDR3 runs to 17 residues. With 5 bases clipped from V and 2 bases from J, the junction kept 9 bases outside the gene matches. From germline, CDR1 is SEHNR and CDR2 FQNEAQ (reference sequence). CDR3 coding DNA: TGTGCCAGCAGCGAACGGGACAGGGTAGCCACTAATGAAAAACTGTTTTTT. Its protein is CASSERDRVATNEKLFF.

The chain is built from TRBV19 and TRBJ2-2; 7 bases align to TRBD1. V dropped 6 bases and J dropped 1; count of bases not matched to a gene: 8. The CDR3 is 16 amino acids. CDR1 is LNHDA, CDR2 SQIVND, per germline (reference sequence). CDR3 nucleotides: TGTGCCAGTAGGACACCGACAGGGAGGAACACCGGGGAGCTGTTTTTT. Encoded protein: CASRTPTGRNTGELFF.

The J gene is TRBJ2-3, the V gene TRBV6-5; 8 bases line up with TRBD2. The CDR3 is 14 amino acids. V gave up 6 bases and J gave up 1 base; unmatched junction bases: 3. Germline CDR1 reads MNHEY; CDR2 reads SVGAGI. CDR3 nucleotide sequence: TGTGCCAGCAGCCCGGGGGGGCGCACAGATACGCAGTATTTT. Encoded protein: CASSPGGRTDTQYF.

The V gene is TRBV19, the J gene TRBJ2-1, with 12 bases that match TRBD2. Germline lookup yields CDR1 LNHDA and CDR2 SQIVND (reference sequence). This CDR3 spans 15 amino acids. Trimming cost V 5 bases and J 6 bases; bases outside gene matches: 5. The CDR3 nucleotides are TGTGCCAGTAGTGCCGGACTAGCGGGACTCAATGAGCAGTTCTTC. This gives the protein CASSAGLAGLNEQFF.

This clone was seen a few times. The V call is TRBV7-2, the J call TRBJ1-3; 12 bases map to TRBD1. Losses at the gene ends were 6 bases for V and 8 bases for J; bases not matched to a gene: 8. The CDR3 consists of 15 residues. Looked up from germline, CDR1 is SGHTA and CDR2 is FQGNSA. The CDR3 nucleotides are TGTGCCAGCAGACCGAGAGGGACAGGGGGCTACACCATATATTTT. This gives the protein CASRPRGTGGYTIYF.

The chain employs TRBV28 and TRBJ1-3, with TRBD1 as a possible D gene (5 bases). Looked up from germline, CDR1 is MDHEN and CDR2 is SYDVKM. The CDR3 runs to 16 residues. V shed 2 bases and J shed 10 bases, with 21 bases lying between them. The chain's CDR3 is CASSLGGLVVRGTIYF. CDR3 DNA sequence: TGTGCCAGCAGTTTAGGGGGGTTGGTGGTAAGAGGAACCATATATTTT.

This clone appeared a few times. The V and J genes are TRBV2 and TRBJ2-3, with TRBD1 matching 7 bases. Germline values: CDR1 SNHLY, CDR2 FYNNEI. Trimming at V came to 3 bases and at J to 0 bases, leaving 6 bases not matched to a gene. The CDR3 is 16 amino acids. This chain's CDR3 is CASSDEGASSTDTQYF. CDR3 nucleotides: TGTGCCAGCAGTGATGAGGGGGCCTCTAGCACAGATACGCAGTATTTT. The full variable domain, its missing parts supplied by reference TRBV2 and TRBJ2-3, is EPEVTQTPSHQVTQMGQEVILRCVPISNHLYFYWYRQILGQKVEFLVSFYNNEISEKSEIFDDQFSVERPDGSNFTLKIRSTKLEDSAMYFCASSDEGASSTDTQYFGPGTRLTVL.

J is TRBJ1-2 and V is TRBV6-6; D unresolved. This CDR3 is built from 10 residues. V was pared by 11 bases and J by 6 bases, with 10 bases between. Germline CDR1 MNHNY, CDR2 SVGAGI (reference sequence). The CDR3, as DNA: TGTGCCGCCCTTGGAGATGGCTACACCTTC. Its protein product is CAALGDGYTF.

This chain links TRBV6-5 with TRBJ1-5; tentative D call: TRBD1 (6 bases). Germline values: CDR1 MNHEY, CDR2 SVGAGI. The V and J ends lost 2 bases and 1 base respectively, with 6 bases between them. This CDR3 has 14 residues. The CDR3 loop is CASSYRGSNQPQHF. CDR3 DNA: TGTGCCAGCAGTTACAGGGGGAGCAATCAGCCCCAGCATTTT.

The CDR3 DNA follows: TGTGCCAGCAGCCCGATATTGACAGGGGAAGTAAGCACAGATACGCAGTATTTT. It encodes CASSPILTGEVSTDTQYF. The J gene is TRBJ2-3, the V gene TRBV7-9; 8 nucleotides agree with TRBD1. CDR3 length equals 18 residues. Germline V CDR1 and CDR2: SEHNR, FQNEAQ (reference sequence). J gave up 0 bases and V 5 bases, and 13 bases lay outside the gene matches. Full variable domain (remainder filled in from reference TRBV7-9 and TRBJ2-3): DTGVSQNPRHKITKRGQNVTFRCDPISEHNRLYWYRQTLGQGPEFLTYFQNEAQLEKSRLLSDRFSAERPKGSFSTLEIQRTEQGDSAMYLCASSPILTGEVSTDTQYFGPGTRLTVL.

The CDR3 DNA reads TGTGCCATCCGCCCGGGACTAGCGGGAGGTTCCTACAATGAGCAGTTCTTC. This translates into CAIRPGLAGGSYNEQFF. The V call is TRBV10-3, the J call TRBJ2-1, with 15 bases that match TRBD2. Germline V gene lookup returns CDR1 ENHRY and CDR2 SYGVKD. The V segment lost 8 bases and the J segment 1 base; nucleotides outside the gene matches: 6. The CDR3 runs to 17 residues.

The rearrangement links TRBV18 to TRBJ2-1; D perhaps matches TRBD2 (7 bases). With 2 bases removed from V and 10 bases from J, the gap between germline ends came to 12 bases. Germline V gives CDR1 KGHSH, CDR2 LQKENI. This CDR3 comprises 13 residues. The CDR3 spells CASSPGGGREQFF. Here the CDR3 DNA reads TGTGCCAGCTCACCAGGGGGGGGCCGAGAGCAGTTCTTC.

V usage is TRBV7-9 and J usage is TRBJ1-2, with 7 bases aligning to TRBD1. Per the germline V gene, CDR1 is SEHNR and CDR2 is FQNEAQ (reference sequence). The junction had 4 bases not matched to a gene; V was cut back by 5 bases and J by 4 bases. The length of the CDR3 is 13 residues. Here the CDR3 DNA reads TGTGCCAGCAGCGACAGGGACCTCTATGGCTACACCTTC. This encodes CASSDRDLYGYTF.

CDR3 DNA: TGTGCCAGCAGTGCGGGGGCGGGGGGCTCCTACAATGAGCAGTTCTTC. Its protein is CASSAGAGGSYNEQFF. This chain links TRBV6-4 with TRBJ2-1, with TRBD2 identical over 8 bases. Germline CDR1 MRHNA, CDR2 SNTAGT. Losses at the gene ends were 4 bases for V and 0 bases for J; bases not matched to a gene: 5. The CDR3 runs 16 residues.

CDR3 bases: TGTGCCAGCAGCCCAACAGGGGTCCTCTCCTACGAGCAGTACTTC. It yields the protein CASSPTGVLSYEQYF. This chain joins TRBV11-2 and TRBJ2-5, with 7 bases matching TRBD1. TRBJ2-7 matches the DNA end more closely, so the J call is doubtful. Germline V gives CDR1 SGHAT, CDR2 FQNNGV. This CDR3 is 15 amino acids long.